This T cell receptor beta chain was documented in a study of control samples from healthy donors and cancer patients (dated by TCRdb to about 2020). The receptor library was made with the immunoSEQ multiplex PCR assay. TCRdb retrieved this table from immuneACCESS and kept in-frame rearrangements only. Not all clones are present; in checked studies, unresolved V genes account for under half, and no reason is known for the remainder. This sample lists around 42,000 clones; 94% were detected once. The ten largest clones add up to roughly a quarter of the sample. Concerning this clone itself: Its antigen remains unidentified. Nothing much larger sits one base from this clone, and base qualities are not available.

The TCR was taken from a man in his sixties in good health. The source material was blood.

The encoded CDR3 is CATTLTGGRTYEQYF. The sequence in DNA is TGTGCCACTACTTTAACAGGGGGCCGGACCTACGAGCAGTACTTC. The chain joins TRBV5-8 to TRBJ2-7; 9 bases in the junction line up with TRBD1. V loses 9 bases at its end and J loses 2 bases; junction bases beyond the gene matches: 12. The CDR3 holds 15 amino acids from the cysteine to the phenylalanine. Only the CDR3 part of the read is kept: 45 bases, read in frame from the first base. The germline V gene sets CDR1 to SGHTS and CDR2 to YDEGEE.